This TCR beta chain was identified during a study of beta chain features in type 1 diabetes (dated by TCRdb to the late 2010s). Looking at the study overall: Mean age, gender distribution, total cell number and subset yield did not differ between patients and healthy donors. A total of 107,917,701 sorted cells were examined across all samples, and the number of cells per subset was strongly correlated with RNA yield. The study compared the TCRB repertoires of sorted circulating CD4+ T cell subsets in recently diagnosed type 1 diabetes patients with those in matched healthy donors. Regulatory and stem cell-like memory subsets were obtained from only 8 patients and roughly eight healthy donors, while naive and central memory subsets were obtained from all 30 or so donors. Broad study findings and their caveats: Shorter templates might have been favored by PCR, but patient and control samples were amplified and corrected together, so both groups would have been affected equally by any skew. Because cDNA was sequenced instead of genomic DNA, highly expressing activated cells could be over-represented, though the groups showed no difference in activation or CD3 levels. Patients with type 1 diabetes made fewer insertions and deleted more nucleotides at VDJ recombination sites, implying thymic rearrangement abnormalities. Because the HLA sub-analyses included only small numbers of individuals, any influence of HLA type on TCRB rearrangement was left unresolved. In all four CD4+ subsets, TCRB CDR3 length was moderately but significantly shorter in type 1 diabetes patients. Naive, central memory and regulatory TCRB repertoires appeared to be more similar among patients than among healthy donors.

Concerning this clone: Its antigen remains unidentified. Base qualities were left out, and no much larger clone turns up one base away.

V is reduced by 8 bases and J by 3 bases, leaving a spacing of 17 bases between them. The CDR1 and CDR2 encoded by the germline V gene are MDHEN and SYDVKM. Measured from the cysteine to the phenylalanine, the CDR3 is 14 residues long. CDR3 DNA is the only sequence kept; it has 42 bases, read in frame from the first base. Each donor gave one peripheral blood draw, averaging roughly 100 mL, which was collected into heparinised tubes. Naive, central memory, regulatory and stem cell-like memory CD4+ T cells were sorted on a BD FACSAria II using a panel including CD45RO, CCR7, CD25, CD127, CD95 and CD27. A purity above 98% was achieved for all sorted populations. PBMCs were isolated right away by Lymphoprep density gradient centrifugation and were stained directly, without culture. So that batch effects would be minimized, each experiment stained and sorted samples in pairs, pairing one healthy donor with one patient.

All of the isolated RNA was reverse transcribed with the High Capacity cDNA Reverse Transcription Kit, so expressed TCRB transcripts were sequenced. Naive, central memory and regulatory T cell samples underwent deep immunoSEQ sequencing, averaging around 4 million total reads per sample. Sorted cells were lysed in RLT buffer, and RNA was extracted using DNase-treated RNeasy Micro or Mini kits according to cell number. To prevent cross-contamination, every cell subset was processed on its own, while patient and healthy donor samples were processed together. The immunoSEQ multiplex PCR was used to amplify TCRB sequences from cDNA, yielding 87-bp fragments that span the CDR3 region. Sequencing of the amplicons was performed on the Illumina HiSeq platform. As for how the authors treated the data: PCR bias was computationally corrected using synthetic template baselines, reads within Hamming distance 2 were collapsed, and singletons that could not be merged were discarded. Reads were aligned to IMGT to assign V, D and J genes, CDR3 length, and insertions or deletions at six rearrangement sites. Within each subset, clonotype counts were normalized to sorted cell number, after which true diversity and Gini coefficients were computed with the tcR R package. The overlap coefficient, calculated on TCRB nucleotide sequences, was used to quantify repertoire sharing. The clones in this table, taken by TCRdb from immuneACCESS, are in-frame only. Not every clone is retained; where verified, under half of the shortfall comes from an unresolved V gene, and the cause of the rest is unknown. The V and J calls and clone size were taken over from that table, and D and trimming were inferred from the DNA. Recorded for this sample are roughly 150,000 clones; around 10% of them occurred a single time. The top ten clones comprise roughly 2% of the sample.

The sequencing input was central memory CD4+ T cells from blood. The sequence is built from TRBV28 and TRBJ2-7; the D gene is perhaps TRBD1, on 5 matching bases. The clonotype comes from a man in his late teens or twenties in good health. The CDR3 region: CASFTQGRSYEQYF. The sequenced DNA: TGTGCCAGCTTCACTCAGGGTCGTAGCTACGAGCAGTACTTC.